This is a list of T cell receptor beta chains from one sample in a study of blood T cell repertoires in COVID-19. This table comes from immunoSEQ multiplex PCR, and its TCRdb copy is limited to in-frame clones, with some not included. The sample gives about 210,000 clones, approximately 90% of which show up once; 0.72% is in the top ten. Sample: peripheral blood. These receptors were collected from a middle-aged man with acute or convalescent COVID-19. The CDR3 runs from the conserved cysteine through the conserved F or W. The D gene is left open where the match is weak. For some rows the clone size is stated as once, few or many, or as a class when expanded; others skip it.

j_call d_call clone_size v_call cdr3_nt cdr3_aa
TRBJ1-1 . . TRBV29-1 TGCAGCGTTTACCAGGGAGGCACTGAAGCTTTCTTT CSVYQGGTEAFF
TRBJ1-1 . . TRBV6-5 TGTGCCAGCAGTTCCGCGGGAGGGAGTTTCGCTGAAGCTTTCTTT CASSSAGGSFAEAFF
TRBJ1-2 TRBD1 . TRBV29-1 TGCAGCGTTGAAGTCCGCAGACAGGGGAACTATGGCTACACCTTC CSVEVRRQGNYGYTF
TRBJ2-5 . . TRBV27 TGTGCCAGCAGCCTTTATGGGGGGGCGGGGGAGACCCAGTACTTC CASSLYGGAGETQYF
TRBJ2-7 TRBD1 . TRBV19 TGTGCCAGTAGTATTTCAACAGGGGGCGGCTACGAGCAGTACTTC CASSISTGGGYEQYF
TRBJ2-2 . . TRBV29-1 TGCAGCGTTACCGGGGGGAACACCGGGGAGCTGTTTTTT CSVTGGNTGELFF
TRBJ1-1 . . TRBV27 TGTGCCAGCAGCCTTGGACAGACGAACACTGAAGCTTTCTTT CASSLGQTNTEAFF
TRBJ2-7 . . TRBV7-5 TGTGCCAGAAGCTCCCGGGACAGATACTACGAGCAGTACTTC CARSSRDRYYEQYF
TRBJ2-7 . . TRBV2 TGTGCCAGCAGTGGGGGGCTTCTTTACGAGCAGTACTTC CASSGGLLYEQYF
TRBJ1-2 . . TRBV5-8 TGTGCCAGCAGCATCCCCTCGGGGGGAGGTTACTATGGCTACACCTTC CASSIPSGGGYYGYTF
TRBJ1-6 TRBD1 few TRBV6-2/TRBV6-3 TGTGCCAGCAGTTACCCGGGACAGTATAATTCACCCCTCCACTTT CASSYPGQYNSPLHF
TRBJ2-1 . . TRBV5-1 TGCGCCAGCAGCTCCGGGGTAGTCGCCTACAATGAGCAGTTCTTC CASSSGVVAYNEQFF
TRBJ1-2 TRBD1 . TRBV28 TGTGCCAGCAGTCTTTCGGACAGGGCTAACTATGGCTACACCTTC CASSLSDRANYGYTF
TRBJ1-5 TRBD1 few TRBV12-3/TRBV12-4 TGTGCCAGCAGGGGGACAGGCCTAGAGCCCCAGCATTTT CASRGTGLEPQHF
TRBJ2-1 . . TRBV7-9 TGTGCCAGCAGCTATCAGGGGCAGAGGTACAATGAGCAGTTCTTC CASSYQGQRYNEQFF
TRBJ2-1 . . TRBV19 TGTGCCAGTAGTCTTCCGGGACTTCGGTACAATGAGCAGTTCTTC CASSLPGLRYNEQFF
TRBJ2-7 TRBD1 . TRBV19 TGTGCCAGTAGAAAACCGGGACAGGGGGACTCCTACGAGCAGTACTTC CASRKPGQGDSYEQYF
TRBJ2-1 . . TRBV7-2 TGTGCCAGCACCTTTGGTAGCTACTACAATGAGCAGTTCTTC CASTFGSYYNEQFF
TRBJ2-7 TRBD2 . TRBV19 TGTGCCAGTAGTGAGGATAGCGGGGGGATTTACGAGCAGTACTTC CASSEDSGGIYEQYF
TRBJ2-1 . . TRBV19 TGTGCCAGTAGCCCCAGGGGAAGGACAGCCTACAATGAGCAGTTCTTC CASSPRGRTAYNEQFF
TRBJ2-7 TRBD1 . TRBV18 TGTGCCAGCTCACCAAAAGGCGGTGGACAGGGGGGGTACGAGCAGTACTTC CASSPKGGGQGGYEQYF
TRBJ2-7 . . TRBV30 TGTGCCTGGACACTCGGGAGCTCCTACGAGCAGTACTTC CAWTLGSSYEQYF
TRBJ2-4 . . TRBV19 TGTGCCAGTAGTGGTCAGGGGTTAACCAAAAACATTCAGTACTTC CASSGQGLTKNIQYF
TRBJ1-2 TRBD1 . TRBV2 TGTGCCAGCAGTGAAGGGACAGGTGTCAACTATGGCTACACCTTC CASSEGTGVNYGYTF
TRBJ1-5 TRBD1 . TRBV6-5 TGTGCCAGCAGGCAAAGGACAGGAAATCAGCCCCAGCATTTT CASRQRTGNQPQHF
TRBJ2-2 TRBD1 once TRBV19 TGTGCCAGTAGTGTCGGACAGGGAACTACAATGAGCACCGGGGAGCTGTTTTTT CASSVGQGTTMSTGELFF
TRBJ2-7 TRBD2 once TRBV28 TGTGCCAGCAGCCCAGCCCTAGCGGGACCTTACGAGCAGTACTTC CASSPALAGPYEQYF
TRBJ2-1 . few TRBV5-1 TGCGCCAGCAAGGGGTTTTCCTACAATGAGCAGTTCTTC CASKGFSYNEQFF
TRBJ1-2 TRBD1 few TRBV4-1 TGCGCCAGCAGCCAAGTCGGGACAGGGAATGGCTACACCTTC CASSQVGTGNGYTF
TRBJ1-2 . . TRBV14 TGTGCCAGCAGCCAAGAACGGTTAGCCTATGGCTACACCTTC CASSQERLAYGYTF
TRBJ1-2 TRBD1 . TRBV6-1 TGTGCCAGCAGTGAAGCGCGGCAGGGGGCGGACTATGGCTACACCTTC CASSEARQGADYGYTF
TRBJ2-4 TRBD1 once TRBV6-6 TGTGCCAGCAGTCCCGGGACAGGTCGTCGCCGTAGGGAAAACATTCAGTACTTC CASSPGTGRRRRENIQYF
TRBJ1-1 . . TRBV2 TGTGCCAGCAGAGCAGGGGCTGAAGCTTTCTTT CASRAGAEAFF
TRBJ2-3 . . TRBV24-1 TGTGCCACCAGTGCTCTCGGACGGGGTGGCGCAGATACGCAGTATTTT CATSALGRGGADTQYF
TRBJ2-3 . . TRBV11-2 TGTGCCAGCACCGACCCGTGGAGGGGGCTAAGCACAGATACGCAGTATTTT CASTDPWRGLSTDTQYF
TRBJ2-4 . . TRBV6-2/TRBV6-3 TGTGCCAGCAGTTACCAGCCCGAGGGCATTCAGTACTTC CASSYQPEGIQYF